A selection of T cell receptor beta chains follows, all from one sample in a study of CD8 T cells in ankylosing spondylitis. TCRdb ran MiXCR on the 5' RACE reads and lists one entry per CDR3 protein. Here the sample spans about 310,000 distinct CDR3 sequences, about 20% being singletons. The sample comprised blood, either unsorted or a sorted T cell fraction (not recorded which). The receptors were sampled from a female donor with ankylosing spondylitis or in good health (not recorded which). Both conserved end residues are trimmed from each CDR3. Each record gives: D gene, V gene, CDR3 protein. D genes are given only for firm matches.

D: .; V: TRBV6-1; CDR3: ASTPRRQSSYEQY
D: TRBD1; V: TRBV19; CDR3: ASSIAWTGGTGELF
D: TRBD1; V: TRBV7-2; CDR3: ASTTGANTEAF
D: .; V: TRBV7-2; CDR3: ASSLSGGGAEAF
D: TRBD2; V: TRBV3-1; CDR3: ASSRNPLAANNEQF
D: .; V: TRBV25-1; CDR3: ASSEGNLRTGELF
D: .; V: TRBV5-5; CDR3: ASSPWQSYQPQH
D: .; V: TRBV5-5; CDR3: ATQSGGNQPQH
D: .; V: TRBV29-1; CDR3: SAQRGGGYT
D: .; V: TRBV7-7; CDR3: ASSAGSTGELF
D: .; V: TRBV20-1; CDR3: SARSGSSYNSPLH
D: .; V: TRBV12-3/TRBV12-4; CDR3: ASSSNYNEQF
D: .; V: TRBV27; CDR3: ASSLSAPAKSWDYQETQY
D: TRBD2; V: TRBV7-2; CDR3: ASTFRGGRGEQY
D: .; V: TRBV18; CDR3: ASSPRNVEQF
D: TRBD2; V: TRBV24-1; CDR3: ATSEPTSGGGYNEQF
D: TRBD2; V: TRBV28; CDR3: ASRLAGGSHMREQF
D: TRBD2; V: TRBV10-3; CDR3: AISGLAGGGETQY
D: TRBD2; V: TRBV10-3; CDR3: AIERGAGDEQF
D: .; V: TRBV11-1; CDR3: ASSLAHGGRNEKLF
D: .; V: TRBV18; CDR3: ASSPGETQY
D: .; V: TRBV20-1; CDR3: SARGGGAGTEAF
D: .; V: TRBV18; CDR3: ASSPLGMGEYPETQY
D: TRBD1; V: TRBV12-3/TRBV12-4; CDR3: ASSPDRAPYEQY
D: .; V: TRBV19; CDR3: ASIPSNSGANVLT
D: .; V: TRBV3-1; CDR3: ASTQVGGYEQY
D: TRBD1; V: TRBV7-9; CDR3: ASSFPQGVNNEQF
D: .; V: TRBV25-1; CDR3: ASSEYAGDDTIY
D: .; V: TRBV6-5; CDR3: ASSYMEGQPQH
D: TRBD2; V: TRBV5-1; CDR3: ASSLVASGPTDTQY
D: TRBD2; V: TRBV6-1; CDR3: ASRDPSGLAGDTGELF
D: .; V: TRBV29-1; CDR3: SGATAEKLF
D: TRBD2; V: TRBV20-1; CDR3: SARVGLAFSYEQY
D: TRBD2; V: TRBV29-1; CDR3: SVDWASGTYNEQF